This note documents a single TCR beta chain sequence. Its antigen is undetermined. The sample belongs to a study of PD-1 blockade in classical Hodgkin lymphoma. Study-level findings and limits: Compared with baseline, CD4+ but not CD8+ TCR diversity had risen significantly by C4D1.

All patients relapsed after autologous stem cell transplantation, and brentuximab vedotin exposure varied. When best responses were assessed, they were complete response, partial response or progressive disease. Using immunoSEQ multiplex PCR, the repertoire was profiled, and TCRdb retains in-frame clones only, with some absent. The sample has roughly 19,000 clones, 70% to 85% seen once. Trimming pared 0 bases from V and 0 bases from J, leaving 6 bases between. CDR1 and CDR2 (germline): MNHEY, SVGAGI. CDR3 length: 15 residues. V usage is TRBV6-5 and J usage is TRBJ1-5; D perhaps matches TRBD1 (5 bases). The sample here was peripheral blood mononuclear cells (PBMCs), taken at baseline. The clonotype was recovered from a human donor with classical Hodgkin lymphoma. The CDR3 sequence is CASSYSGHSNQPQHF. DNA of the CDR3: TGTGCCAGCAGTTACTCAGGACATAGCAATCAGCCCCAGCATTTT.